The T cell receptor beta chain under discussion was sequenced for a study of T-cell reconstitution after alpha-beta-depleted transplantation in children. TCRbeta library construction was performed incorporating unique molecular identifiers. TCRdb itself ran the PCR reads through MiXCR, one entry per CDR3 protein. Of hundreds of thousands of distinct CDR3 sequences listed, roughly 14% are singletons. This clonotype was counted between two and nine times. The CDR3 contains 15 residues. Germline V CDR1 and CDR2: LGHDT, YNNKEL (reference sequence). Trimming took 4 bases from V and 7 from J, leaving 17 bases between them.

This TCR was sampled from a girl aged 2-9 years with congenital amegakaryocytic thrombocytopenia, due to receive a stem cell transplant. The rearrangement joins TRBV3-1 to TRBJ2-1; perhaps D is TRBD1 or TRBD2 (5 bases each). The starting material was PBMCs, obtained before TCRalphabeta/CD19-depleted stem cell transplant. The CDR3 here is CASSLPGTPRNEQFF. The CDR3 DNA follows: TGTGCCAGCAGCCTTCCCGGGACCCCGAGGAATGAGCAGTTCTTC.